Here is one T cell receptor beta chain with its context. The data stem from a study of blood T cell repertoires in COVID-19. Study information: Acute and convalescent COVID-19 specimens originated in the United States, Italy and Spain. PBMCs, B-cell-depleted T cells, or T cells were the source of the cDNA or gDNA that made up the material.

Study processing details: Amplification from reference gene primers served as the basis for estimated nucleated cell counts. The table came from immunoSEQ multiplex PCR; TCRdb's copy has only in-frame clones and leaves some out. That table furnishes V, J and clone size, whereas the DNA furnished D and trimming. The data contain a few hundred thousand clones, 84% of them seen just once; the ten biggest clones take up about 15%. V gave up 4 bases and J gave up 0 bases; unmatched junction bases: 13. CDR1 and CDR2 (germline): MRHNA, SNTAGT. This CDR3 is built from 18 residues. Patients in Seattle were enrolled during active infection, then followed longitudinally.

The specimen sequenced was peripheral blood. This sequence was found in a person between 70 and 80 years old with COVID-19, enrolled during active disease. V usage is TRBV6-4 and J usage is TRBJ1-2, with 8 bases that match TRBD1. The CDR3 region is CASSAAGTGDVANYGYTF. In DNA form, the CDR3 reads TGTGCCAGCAGTGCCGCCGGGACAGGAGACGTAGCTAACTATGGCTACACCTTC.